The present entry profiles one TCR beta chain with its context. The data stem from a study of naive and memory T cell subsets. The beta constant-region primer was an equimolar mix of two oligonucleotides covering TRBC1 and TRBC2. TCRdb itself ran the UMI-ligation and nested PCR reads through MiXCR, one entry per CDR3 protein. This sample has about 2,800 distinct CDR3 sequences, with roughly 7.2% found just once. The V segment lost 7 bases and the J segment 5 bases; nucleotides outside the gene matches: 9. The CDR3 is 14 residues long. Germline V gives CDR1 SEHNR, CDR2 FQNEAQ (reference sequence). Material: effector memory CD8+ T cells from blood. Subset: effector memory, CD45RA- CD27-. The genes are TRBV7-9 and TRBJ2-3; TRBD2 agrees at 7 bases. The receptor's source is a human donor in good health. In DNA form, the CDR3 reads TGTGCCAGCAATAGCGGGCTTTACAAAGATACGCAGTATTTT. Amino acids: CASNSGLYKDTQYF.